This T cell receptor beta chain was observed in a study of cytomegalovirus exposure and HLA in healthy donors. Study-wide results and limits: Accounts indicate the classifier identified cytomegalovirus status with strong specificity and sensitivity.

The PCR made use of 60 Vbeta and 13 Jbeta primers. TCRdb's copy holds only in-frame clones and misses some; the assay was immunoSEQ multiplex PCR. The sample shows 150,000 to 190,000 clones, 75% of them seen only once. In regard to this clone: Antigen specificity is unknown.

V shed 5 bases and J shed 11 bases, with 15 bases lying between them. The CDR3 extends over 12 amino acids. The germline gives CDR1 SEHNR, CDR2 FQNEAQ (reference sequence). The specimen sequenced was PBMCs. The V call is TRBV7-9, the J call TRBJ2-5; D might be TRBD1 (6 bases). This clonotype originated in a man between 18 and 29 years old in good health and CMV-seronegative. In nucleotides, the CDR3 is TGTGCCAGCAGCGCTACAGGGTCGCGGCAGTACTTC. It is translated as CASSATGSRQYF. The full variable domain, in which reference TRBV7-9 and TRBJ2-5 provide the parts outside the CDR3, is DTGVSQNPRHKITKRGQNVTFRCDPISEHNRLYWYRQTLGQGPEFLTYFQNEAQLEKSRLLSDRFSAERPKGSFSTLEIQRTEQGDSAMYLCASSATGSRQYFGPGTRLLVL.